This T cell receptor (beta chain) was obtained from a study of T cell responses to AZD1222 COVID-19 vaccine. The study's findings and limits: Spike-specific TCR breadth and depth went up after people got two AZD1222 doses. A mostly white British donor set with more females was recruited, and clonal diversity was possibly underestimated.

Details on this clone: What it binds is unknown.

Combined were second doses at about 4 or about 12 weeks. Libraries were prepared by immunoSEQ multiplex PCR; TCRdb keeps only in-frame clonotypes and omits some of them. The repertoire includes approximately 150,000 clones, roughly 92% of them detected once, and 1% to 1.5% sits in the top ten. The CDR3 has 11 amino acids. Germline assignment: CDR1 SQVTM and CDR2 ANQGSEA. Between the trimmed V and J ends, which lost 4 bases and 6 bases, there was a span of 10 bases. The TCR was taken from an adult who received the AZD1222 COVID-19 vaccine. V and J are TRBV29-1 and TRBJ2-7, with D maybe TRBD2 (6 bases). This material consisted of peripheral blood, taken 28 days after the second AZD1222 dose. CDR3 bases: TGCAGCGTTGGCGGGGTCGGCGAGCAGTACTTC. Translation: CSVGGVGEQYF.